The present T cell receptor (beta chain) was sequenced within a study of T cells in Graves' hyperthyroidism and ophthalmopathy (dated by TCRdb to the late 2010s). Regarding the study in general: To identify distinguishing TCR V-J signatures, a discovery cohort of around 100 patients was used, comprising 40 to 45 with Graves' ophthalmopathy and 57 with stable Graves' hyperthyroidism. Prospective prediction of ophthalmopathy was tested in an independent validation cohort consisting of about 20 hyperthyroidism patients and more than 15 patients who later progressed to ophthalmopathy. TCR Vbeta CDR3 sequencing of 130 to 150 peripheral blood samples (over 40 ophthalmopathy, about 80 hyperthyroidism and approximately 17 progressor patients) is reported in the paper. Once sampling was done, hyperthyroidism patients were given methimazole at a starting dose of 30 mg daily, whereas ophthalmopathy patients were given high-dose intravenous methylprednisolone. The approximately 98 discovery patients were randomly divided into training and test sets at a 7:3 ratio. In more than 5 Graves' hyperthyroidism patients, the study also compared T-cell repertoires from thyroid tissue with T-cell repertoires from blood.

To note about this clonotype: What this receptor recognizes is not known. No per-base quality is available; no much larger clone lies one base away.

Any patient with an uncontrolled infection, another autoimmune disease, pregnancy or lactation was excluded. Diagnoses were based on clinical symptoms, serum thyroxine and TRAb, thyroid ultrasound and orbital computed tomography. Total RNA was extracted with Trizol reagent, and quality was checked on an Agilent 2100 Bioanalyzer. TCR beta CDR3 regions were amplified from RNA transcripts. For the first round of RT-PCR on the TCR CDR3, the HTBI primer set was used together with the Qiagen OneStep RT-PCR kit. A second multiplex PCR round built the libraries, followed by size selection and purification. Sequencing of the libraries was done on an Illumina HiSeq2000 using paired-end 100 bp reads. As for the original processing: SOAPnuke was used to process the raw data, removing reads that contained adapters or uncalled bases, had a mean Phred below 15, or lacked an exact match to the constant primer or identifier. COPE v1.2.5 was used to merge the high-quality paired reads, and each unique nucleotide sequence was defined as a clonotype. Clonotypes were aligned to IMGT TRBV, TRBD and TRBJ reference segments using MiTCR v1.1. Analysis was restricted to V-J combinations with a frequency above 0.0001, which covered roughly 99% of repertoires. A TCS score was defined as the ratio between F50 (clonal expansion) and ExV (chaos), using BLOSUM62-based TCRdist between CDR3 peptides within each V-J. Welch's t-statistics and random forest reduced fewer than 550 V-J features to 13, which were used in a naive Bayes classifier (R e1071). Thyroid-blood repertoire similarity was quantified with the Morisita-Horn index. The public sequencing data were trimmed at Q25 with fastp and processed into clonotypes with MiXCR by TCRdb, which kept only in-frame beta chains. Each record represents a unique CDR3 protein, reported with the most common genes and DNA among its rows. The V and J calls and clone size come from TCRdb's table, not from the authors' own analysis. The sample table contains about 660,000 distinct CDR3 sequences; only one count was recorded for less than 45% of them. The biggest ten clones account for 7% to 7.5% of the sample.

General study outcomes and caveats: Ophthalmopathy was separated from stable hyperthyroidism by a 13 V-J signature model, with around 90% sensitivity and about 81% specificity obtained in cross-validation and 80%/75% obtained in testing. No statistical method was used to fix the sample size in advance, and group allocation was not hidden from the investigators. Most expanded thyroid clonotypes (frequency above 0.001) were also found in blood, which suggests that blood repertoires may mirror thyroid immune responses. In validation, progression to ophthalmopathy was predicted by the model with around 70% sensitivity and 72% to 85% specificity, a median of roughly six months before onset.

Between the V and J ends, shortened by 6 bases and 4 bases respectively, the junction contains 12 bases. CDR1 LNHDA and CDR2 SQIVND are derived from the germline V gene (reference sequence). The CDR3 spans 13 residues, from the cysteine through the phenylalanine. The kept DNA is CDR3 alone, 39 bases in frame from the first base. The specimen sequenced was peripheral blood or thyroid tissue (not recorded which). The sequence derives from an adult man with Graves' disease, either hyperthyroidism or ophthalmopathy (not recorded which). Here the chain combines TRBV19 and TRBJ1-2; no D gene can be assigned with confidence. The DNA is TGTGCCAGTAGCGCGGCCAGAACCTATGGCTACACCTTC. This encodes CASSAARTYGYTF.